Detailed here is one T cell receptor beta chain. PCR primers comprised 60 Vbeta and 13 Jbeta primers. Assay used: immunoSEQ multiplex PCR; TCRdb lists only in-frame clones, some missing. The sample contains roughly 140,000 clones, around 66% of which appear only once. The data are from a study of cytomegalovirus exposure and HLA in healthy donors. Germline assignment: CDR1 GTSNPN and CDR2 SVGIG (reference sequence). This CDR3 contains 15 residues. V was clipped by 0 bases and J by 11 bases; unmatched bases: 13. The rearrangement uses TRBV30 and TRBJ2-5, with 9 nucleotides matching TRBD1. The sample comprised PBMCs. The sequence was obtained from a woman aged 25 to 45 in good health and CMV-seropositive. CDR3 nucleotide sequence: TGTGCCTGGAGTGTACGGGTGACAGGGGGTAGGGAGCAGTACTTC. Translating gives CAWSVRVTGGREQYF.